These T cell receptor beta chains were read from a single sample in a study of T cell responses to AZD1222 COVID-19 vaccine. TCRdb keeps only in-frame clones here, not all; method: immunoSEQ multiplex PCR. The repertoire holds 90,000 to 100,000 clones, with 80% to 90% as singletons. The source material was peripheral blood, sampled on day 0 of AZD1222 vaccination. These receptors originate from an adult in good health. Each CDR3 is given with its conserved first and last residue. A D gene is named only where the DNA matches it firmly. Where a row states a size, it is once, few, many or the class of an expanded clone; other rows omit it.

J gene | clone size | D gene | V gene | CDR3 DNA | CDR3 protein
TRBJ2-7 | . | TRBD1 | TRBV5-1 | TGCGCCAGCAGCCCGGGACAGTCGCTTACCTACGAGCAGTACTTC | CASSPGQSLTYEQYF
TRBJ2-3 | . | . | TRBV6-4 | TGTGCCAGCAGTGACCTTGACGATACGCAGTATTTT | CASSDLDDTQYF
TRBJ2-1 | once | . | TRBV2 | TGTGCCAGCAGTGAACTACAGGGTGGCTATGAGCAGTTCTTC | CASSELQGGYEQFF
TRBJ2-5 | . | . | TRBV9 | TGTGCCAGCAGCAATCGACAGCAAGAGACCCAGTACTTC | CASSNRQQETQYF
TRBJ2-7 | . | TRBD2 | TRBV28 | TGTGCCAGCAGTTTAGGGGTCGGACTAGCGGGAGCCTTTTACGAGCAGTACTTC | CASSLGVGLAGAFYEQYF
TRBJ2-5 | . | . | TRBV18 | TGTGCCAGCTCAGCTGAGGGGACCGGGGAGACCCAGTACTTC | CASSAEGTGETQYF
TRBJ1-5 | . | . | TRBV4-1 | TGCGCCAGCAGTCTCCGGGACTTCGGCAATCAGCCCCAGCATTTT | CASSLRDFGNQPQHF
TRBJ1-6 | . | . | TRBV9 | TGTGCCAGCAGCGTAGCTTATGGGGGATCTAGTTCACCCCTCCACTTT | CASSVAYGGSSSPLHF
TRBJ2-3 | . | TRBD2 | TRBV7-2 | TGTGCCAGCAGCTCCGGGACTAGCCTCTCCACAGATACGCAGTATTTT | CASSSGTSLSTDTQYF
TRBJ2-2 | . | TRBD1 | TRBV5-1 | TGCGCCAGCAGCTCAGGGACAGGGGGCCTCGCGAACACCGGGGAGCTGTTTTTT | CASSSGTGGLANTGELFF
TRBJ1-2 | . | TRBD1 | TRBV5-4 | TGTGCCAGCAGCTCCGTACAGGGGGGGTATGGCTACACCTTC | CASSSVQGGYGYTF
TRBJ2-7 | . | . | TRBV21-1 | TGTGCCAGCAGCAAAGGAGTTCGGGGGGCCTACGAGCAGTACTTC | CASSKGVRGAYEQYF
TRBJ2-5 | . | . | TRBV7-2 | TGTGCCAGCAGTGGGGTCGCTCAAGAGACCCAGTACTTC | CASSGVAQETQYF